The T cell receptor beta chain under discussion was sequenced for a study of PD-1 blockade in classical Hodgkin lymphoma. Findings of the study overall: According to reports, newly diagnosed patients had lower baseline TCR diversity than healthy donors, and relapsed/refractory patients had lower baseline TCR diversity still.

Germline CDR1 SGHTA, CDR2 FQGTGA. Trimming shortened V by 5 bases and J by 6 bases, and 12 bases separated the two germline ends. The CDR3 runs 13 residues. In the case of this clone: No antigen is known for it.

Assay: immunoSEQ multiplex PCR; the TCRdb copy retains only in-frame clones and omits some. The top ten clones hold 0.2% to 0.25% of a sample with approximately 35,000 clones, more than 85% of them seen once. This sample's time point: newly diagnosed, previously untreated cHL patient sample. Purification of CD4+ T cells from thawed PBMCs was performed via magnetic negative selection. The sequenced sample consisted of CD4+ T cells from blood. The receptor was derived from a human donor with classical Hodgkin lymphoma. The V call is TRBV7-3, the J call TRBJ2-3; D tentatively reads TRBD1 or TRBD2 (5 bases each). Here the CDR3 DNA reads TGTGCCAGCAGCCGGGGCCGGGACGATACGCAGTATTTT. It yields the protein CASSRGRDDTQYF. Complete variable domain (other parts from reference TRBV7-3 and TRBJ2-3): GAGVSQTPSNKVTEKGKYVELRCDPISGHTALYWYRQSLGQGPEFLIYFQGTGAADDSGLPNDRFFAVRPEGSVSTLKIQRTERGDSAVYLCASSRGRDDTQYFGPGTRLTVL.